The entry below describes one TCR beta chain. CDR3 length: 15 amino acids. CDR1 and CDR2 from the germline V gene are LNHDA and SQIVND (reference sequence). The V end was cut by 5 bases, the J end by 1 base, with 12 bases between. Original analysis: From reference gene primer amplification, estimates of nucleated cell counts were derived. Only in-frame clones appear in the TCRdb table, and some are missing; sequencing was by immunoSEQ multiplex PCR. D and trimming were read from the DNA, whereas the V and J calls and clone size are those reported in that table. The data hold more than 90,000 clones, with roughly 82% observed a single time. The sample belongs to a study of blood T cell repertoires in COVID-19. Overall study: Whether acute or convalescent, the COVID-19 samples came from the United States, Italy and Spain. PBMCs, B-cell-depleted T cells, or T cells were the source of the cDNA or gDNA that made up the material.

The receptor was derived from a man older than 75 with acute or convalescent COVID-19. The sequenced material came from peripheral blood. This chain connects TRBV19 to TRBJ2-4; D may be TRBD2 (6 bases). CDR3 amino acids: CASSLLSGAKNIQYF. The CDR3 DNA is TGTGCCAGTAGTCTCCTGAGCGGGGCCAAAAACATTCAGTACTTC.